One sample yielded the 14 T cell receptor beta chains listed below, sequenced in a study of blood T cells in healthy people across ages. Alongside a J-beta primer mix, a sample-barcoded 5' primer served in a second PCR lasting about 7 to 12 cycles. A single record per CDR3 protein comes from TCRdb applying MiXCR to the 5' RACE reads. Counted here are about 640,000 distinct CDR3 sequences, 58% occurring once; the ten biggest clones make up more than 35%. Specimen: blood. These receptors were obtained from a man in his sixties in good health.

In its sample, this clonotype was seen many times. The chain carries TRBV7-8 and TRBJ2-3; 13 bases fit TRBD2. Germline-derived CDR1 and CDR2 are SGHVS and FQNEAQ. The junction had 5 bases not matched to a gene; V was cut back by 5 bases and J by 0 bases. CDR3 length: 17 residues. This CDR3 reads CASSRLAGGSSTDTQYF. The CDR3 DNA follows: TGTGCCAGCAGCCGACTAGCGGGGGGTTCTAGCACAGATACGCAGTATTTT.

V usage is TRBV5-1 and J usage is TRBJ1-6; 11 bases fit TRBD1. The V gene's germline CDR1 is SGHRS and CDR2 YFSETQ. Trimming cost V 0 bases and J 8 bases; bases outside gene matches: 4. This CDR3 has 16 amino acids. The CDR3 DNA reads TGCGCCAGCAGCTTGGGCGGACAGGGGGCTTATTCACCCCTCCACTTT. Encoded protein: CASSLGGQGAYSPLHF. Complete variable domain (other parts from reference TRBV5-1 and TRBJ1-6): KAGVTQTPRYLIKTRGQQVTLSCSPISGHRSVSWYQQTPGQGLQFLFEYFSETQRNKGNFPGRFSGRQFSNSRSEMNVSTLELGDSALYLCASSLGGQGAYSPLHFGNGTRLTVT.

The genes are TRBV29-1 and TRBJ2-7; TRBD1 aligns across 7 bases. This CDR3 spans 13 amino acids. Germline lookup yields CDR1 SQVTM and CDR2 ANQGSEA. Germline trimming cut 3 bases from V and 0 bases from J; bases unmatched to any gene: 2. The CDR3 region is CSVEGQNSYEQYF. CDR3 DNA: TGCAGCGTTGAGGGACAGAACTCCTACGAGCAGTACTTC.

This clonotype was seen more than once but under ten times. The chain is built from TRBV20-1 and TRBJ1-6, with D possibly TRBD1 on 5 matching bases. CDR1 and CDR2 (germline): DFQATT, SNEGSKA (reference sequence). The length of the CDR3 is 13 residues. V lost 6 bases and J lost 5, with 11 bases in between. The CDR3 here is CSAPRGNNSPLHF. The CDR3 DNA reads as TGCAGTGCCCCCCGGGGCAATAATTCACCCCTCCACTTT.

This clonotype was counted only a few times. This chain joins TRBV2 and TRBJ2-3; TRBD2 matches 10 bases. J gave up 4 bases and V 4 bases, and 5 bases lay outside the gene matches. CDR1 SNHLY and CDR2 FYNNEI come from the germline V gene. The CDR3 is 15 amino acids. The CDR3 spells CASSVERGGSDTQYF. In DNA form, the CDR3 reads TGTGCCAGCAGTGTTGAGCGGGGGGGCTCAGATACGCAGTATTTT.

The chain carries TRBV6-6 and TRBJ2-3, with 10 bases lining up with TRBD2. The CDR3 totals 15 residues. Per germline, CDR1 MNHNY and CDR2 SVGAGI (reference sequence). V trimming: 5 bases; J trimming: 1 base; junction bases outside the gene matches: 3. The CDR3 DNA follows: TGTGCCAGCAGTACCGGGACTAGCGGCACAGATACGCAGTATTTT. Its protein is CASSTGTSGTDTQYF.

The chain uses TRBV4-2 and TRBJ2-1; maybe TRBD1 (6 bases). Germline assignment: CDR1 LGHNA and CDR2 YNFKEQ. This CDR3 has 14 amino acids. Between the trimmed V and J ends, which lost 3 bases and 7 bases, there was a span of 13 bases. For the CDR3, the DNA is TGTGCCAGCAGCCACGTGGGGGCGGTGAATGAGCAGTTCTTC. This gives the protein CASSHVGAVNEQFF.

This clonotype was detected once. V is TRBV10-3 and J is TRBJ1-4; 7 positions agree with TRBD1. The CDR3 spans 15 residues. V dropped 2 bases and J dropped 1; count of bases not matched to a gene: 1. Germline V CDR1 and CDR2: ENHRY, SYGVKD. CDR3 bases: TGTGCCATCAGTGAGGCAGGGGGAACTAATGAAAAACTGTTTTTT. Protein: CAISEAGGTNEKLFF.

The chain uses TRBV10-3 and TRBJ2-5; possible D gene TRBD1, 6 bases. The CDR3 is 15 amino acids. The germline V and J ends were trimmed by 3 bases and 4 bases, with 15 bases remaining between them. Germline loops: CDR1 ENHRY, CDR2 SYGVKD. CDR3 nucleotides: TGTGCCATCAGTGAATCCCCGGGACAACGAGAGACCCAGTACTTC. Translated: CAISESPGQRETQYF.

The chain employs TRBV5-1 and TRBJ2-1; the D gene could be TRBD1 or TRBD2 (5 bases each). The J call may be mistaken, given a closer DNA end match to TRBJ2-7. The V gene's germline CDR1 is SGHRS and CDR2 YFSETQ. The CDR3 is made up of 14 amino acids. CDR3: CASSPEGFYNEQYF. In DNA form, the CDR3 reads TGCGCCAGCAGCCCTGAGGGGTTCTACAATGAGCAGTACTTC.

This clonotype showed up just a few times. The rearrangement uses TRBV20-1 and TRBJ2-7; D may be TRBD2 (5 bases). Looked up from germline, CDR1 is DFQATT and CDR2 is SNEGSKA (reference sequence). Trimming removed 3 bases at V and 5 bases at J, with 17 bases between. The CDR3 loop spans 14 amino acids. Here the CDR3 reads CSARRGLASNEQYF. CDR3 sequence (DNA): TGCAGTGCTAGGAGAGGGCTAGCATCCAACGAGCAGTACTTC.

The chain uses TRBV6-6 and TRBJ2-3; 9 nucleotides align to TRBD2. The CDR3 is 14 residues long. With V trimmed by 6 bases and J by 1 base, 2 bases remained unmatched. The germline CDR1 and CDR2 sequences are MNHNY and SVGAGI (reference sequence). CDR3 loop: CASRPSGGTDTQYF. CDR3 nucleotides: TGTGCCAGCAGGCCTAGCGGGGGCACAGATACGCAGTATTTT.

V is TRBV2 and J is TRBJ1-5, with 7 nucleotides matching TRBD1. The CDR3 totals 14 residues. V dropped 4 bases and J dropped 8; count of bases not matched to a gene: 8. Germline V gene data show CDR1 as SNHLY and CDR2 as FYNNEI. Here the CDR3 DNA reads TGTGCCAGCAGTGCCCTGACAGGGCGGGAGCCCCAGCATTTT. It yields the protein CASSALTGREPQHF.

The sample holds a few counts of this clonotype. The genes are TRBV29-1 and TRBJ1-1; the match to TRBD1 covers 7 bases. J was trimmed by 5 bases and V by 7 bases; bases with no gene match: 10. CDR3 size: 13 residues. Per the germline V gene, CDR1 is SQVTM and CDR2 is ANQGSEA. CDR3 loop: CSGTGQRKTEAFF. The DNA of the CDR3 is TGCAGCGGCACGGGACAGAGAAAAACTGAAGCTTTCTTT. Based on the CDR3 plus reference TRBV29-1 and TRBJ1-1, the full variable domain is SAVISQKPSRDICQRGTSLTIQCQVDSQVTMMFWYRQQPGQSLTLIATANQGSEATYESGFVIDKFPISRPNLTFSTLTVSNMSPEDSSIYLCSGTGQRKTEAFFGQGTRLTVV.